This T cell receptor beta chain was recorded in a study of cytomegalovirus exposure and HLA in healthy donors. Each donor's status was that of a healthy bone marrow donor. There were likely unrecorded immune exposures, though donors were nominally healthy when sampled. PCR primers comprised 60 Vbeta and 13 Jbeta primers. Profiled with immunoSEQ multiplex PCR; TCRdb holds only in-frame clones, not every one. Counted here are approximately 200,000 clones, 70% to 90% occurring once; the ten biggest clones make up around 1.2%. The length of the CDR3 is 15 residues. In germline, CDR1 is SGHTS, CDR2 YDEGEE. V was pared by 0 bases and J by 5 bases, with 14 bases between.

This clonotype was obtained from a human donor in good health. Sequencing was done on a sample of PBMCs. The chain is built from TRBV5-8 and TRBJ2-5; no reliable D call. The CDR3 spells CASSLGLRGWETQYF. In DNA form, the CDR3 reads TGTGCCAGCAGCTTGGGCCTCCGAGGTTGGGAGACCCAGTACTTC. Full variable domain (rest looked up from reference TRBV5-8 and TRBJ2-5): EAGVTQSPTHLIKTRGQQATLRCSPISGHTSVYWYQQALGLGLQFLLWYDEGEERNRGNFPPRFSGRQFPNYSSELNVNALELEDSALYLCASSLGLRGWETQYFGPGTRLLVL.